A single sample gave rise to the 2 T cell receptor beta chains below, sequenced in a study of CXCR3-negative and CXCR3-positive naive CD8 T cells. Libraries were UMI-labeled 5' RACE TRB cDNA. TCRdb re-called the 5' RACE reads; one entry per CDR3 protein, DNA not given. The repertoire table contains 84,000 or so distinct CDR3 sequences. Antigen specificity for these receptors is unknown. Study observations and caveats: More hydrophobic TRB CDR3s were found in CXCR3-positive naive cells than in CXCR3-negative naive cells.

Material: naive CXCR3+ CD8+ T cells from blood. As to subset: CD45RO-CCR7+CD27+CD95- naive CD8+ T cells expressing CXCR3 (TNR3+). The origin of the receptors is a human donor in good health. Some clones in this sample may be carry-over from other donors' samples.

The rearrangement uses TRBV15 and TRBJ2-7; TCRdb proposes TRBD1, but this gene call is untestable without DNA. From germline, CDR1 is LNHNV and CDR2 YYDKDF (reference sequence). This CDR3 comprises 14 residues. CDR3 region: CATSRDSGDGEQYF.

The rearrangement links TRBV6-5 to TRBJ2-2; no DNA is available, so the TRBD1 call from TCRdb remains unchecked. Looked up from germline, CDR1 is MNHEY and CDR2 is SVGAGI. The CDR3 has 17 residues. CDR3 sequence: CASSYSMAGAHTGELFF.